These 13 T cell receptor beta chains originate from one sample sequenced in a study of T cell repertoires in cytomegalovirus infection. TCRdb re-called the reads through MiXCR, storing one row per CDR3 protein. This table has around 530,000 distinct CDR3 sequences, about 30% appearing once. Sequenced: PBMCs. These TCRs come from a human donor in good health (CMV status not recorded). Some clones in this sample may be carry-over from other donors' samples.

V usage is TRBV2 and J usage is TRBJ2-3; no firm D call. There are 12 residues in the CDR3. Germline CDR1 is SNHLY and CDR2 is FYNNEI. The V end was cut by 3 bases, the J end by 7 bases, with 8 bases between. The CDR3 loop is CASSDGLYTQYF. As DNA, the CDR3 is TGTGCCAGCAGTGACGGGCTCTATACGCAGTATTTT.

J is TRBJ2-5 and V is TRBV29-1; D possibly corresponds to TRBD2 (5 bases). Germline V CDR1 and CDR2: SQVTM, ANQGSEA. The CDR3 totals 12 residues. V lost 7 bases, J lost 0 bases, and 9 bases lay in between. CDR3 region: CSARRNQETQYF. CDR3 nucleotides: TGCAGCGCCCGGAGGAACCAAGAGACCCAGTACTTC. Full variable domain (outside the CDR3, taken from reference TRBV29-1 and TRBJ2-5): SAVISQKPSRDICQRGTSLTIQCQVDSQVTMMFWYRQQPGQSLTLIATANQGSEATYESGFVIDKFPISRPNLTFSTLTVSNMSPEDSSIYLCSARRNQETQYFGPGTRLLVL.

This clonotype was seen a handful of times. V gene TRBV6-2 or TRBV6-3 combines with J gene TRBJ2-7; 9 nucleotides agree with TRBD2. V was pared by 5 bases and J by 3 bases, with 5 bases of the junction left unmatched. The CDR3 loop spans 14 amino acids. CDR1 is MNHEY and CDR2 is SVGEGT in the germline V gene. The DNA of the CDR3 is TGTGCCAGCAGTAGACTAGCGGATAACTACGAGCAGTACGTC. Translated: CASSRLADNYEQYV.

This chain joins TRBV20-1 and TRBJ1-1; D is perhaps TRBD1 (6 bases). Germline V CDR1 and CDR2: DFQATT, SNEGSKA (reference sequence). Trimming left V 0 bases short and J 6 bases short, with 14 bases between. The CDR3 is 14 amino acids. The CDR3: CSARDDGGAPEAFF. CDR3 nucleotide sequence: TGCAGTGCTAGAGATGACGGGGGCGCCCCTGAAGCTTTCTTT.

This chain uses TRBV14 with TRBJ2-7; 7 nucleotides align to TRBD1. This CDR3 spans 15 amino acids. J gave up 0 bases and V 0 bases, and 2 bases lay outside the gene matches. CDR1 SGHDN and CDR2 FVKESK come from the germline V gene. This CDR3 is CASSQESGGSYEQYF. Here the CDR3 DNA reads TGTGCCAGCAGCCAAGAGTCAGGGGGCTCCTACGAGCAGTACTTC.

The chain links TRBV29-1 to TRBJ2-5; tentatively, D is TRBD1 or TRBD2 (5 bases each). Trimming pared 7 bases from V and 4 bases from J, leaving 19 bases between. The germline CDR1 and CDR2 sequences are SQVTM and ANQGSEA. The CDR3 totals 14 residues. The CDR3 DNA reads TGCAGCGGGACTCAAACAGGTAGCCCAGAGACCCAGTACTTC. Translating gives CSGTQTGSPETQYF.

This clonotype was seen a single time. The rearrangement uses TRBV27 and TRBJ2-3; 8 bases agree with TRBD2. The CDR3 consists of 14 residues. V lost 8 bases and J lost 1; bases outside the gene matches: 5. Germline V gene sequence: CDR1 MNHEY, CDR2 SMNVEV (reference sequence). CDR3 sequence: CASGGLAGTDTQYF. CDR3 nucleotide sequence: TGTGCCAGCGGCGGACTAGCCGGCACAGATACGCAGTATTTT.

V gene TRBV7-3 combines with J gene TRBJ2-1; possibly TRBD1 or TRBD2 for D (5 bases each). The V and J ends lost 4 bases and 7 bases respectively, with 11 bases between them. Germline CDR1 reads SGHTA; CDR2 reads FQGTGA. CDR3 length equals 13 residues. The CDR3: CASSSGWGNEQFF. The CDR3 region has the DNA TGTGCCAGCAGCTCCGGGTGGGGGAATGAGCAGTTCTTC.

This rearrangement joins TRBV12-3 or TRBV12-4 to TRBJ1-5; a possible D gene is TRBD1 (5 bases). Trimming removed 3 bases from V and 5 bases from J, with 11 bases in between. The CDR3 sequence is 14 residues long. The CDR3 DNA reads TGTGCCAGCAGTTTTGGGGGATCCGATCAGCCCCAGCATTTT. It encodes CASSFGGSDQPQHF.

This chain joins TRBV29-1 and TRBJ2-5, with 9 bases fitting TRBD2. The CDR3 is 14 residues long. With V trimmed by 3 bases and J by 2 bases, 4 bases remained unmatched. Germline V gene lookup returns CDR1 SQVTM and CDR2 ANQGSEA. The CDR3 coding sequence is TGCAGCGTTGACGCCGGACTAGCGCAAGAGACCCAGTACTTC. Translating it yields CSVDAGLAQETQYF.

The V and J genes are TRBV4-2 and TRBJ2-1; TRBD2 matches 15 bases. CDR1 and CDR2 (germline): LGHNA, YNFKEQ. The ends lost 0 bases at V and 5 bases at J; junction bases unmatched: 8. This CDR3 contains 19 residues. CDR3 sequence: CASSQDSRGLAGGNNEQFF. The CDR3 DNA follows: TGTGCCAGCAGCCAAGATAGCCGGGGACTAGCGGGAGGTAACAATGAGCAGTTCTTC.

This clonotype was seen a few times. This CDR3 is CASSSTDLGYEQYF. For the CDR3, the DNA is TGTGCCAGCAGTTCCACCGATTTGGGGTACGAGCAGTACTTC. The chain uses TRBV27 and TRBJ2-7; no definite D call. The CDR3 consists of 14 residues. CDR1 is MNHEY, CDR2 SMNVEV, per germline (reference sequence). V lost 4 bases and J lost 4, with 14 bases in between.

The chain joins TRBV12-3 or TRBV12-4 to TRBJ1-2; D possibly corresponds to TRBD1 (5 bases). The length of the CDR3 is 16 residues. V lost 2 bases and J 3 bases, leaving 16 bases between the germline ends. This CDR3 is CASSLLPRGGDYGYTF. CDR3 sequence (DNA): TGTGCCAGCAGTTTACTCCCCCGGGGGGGAGACTATGGCTACACCTTC.